Listed below are T cell receptor beta chains from one sample, sequenced in a study of regulatory T cells in long-lasting Graves disease. TCRdb itself ran the multiplex PCR reads through MiXCR, one entry per CDR3 protein. This table holds some 250,000 distinct CDR3 sequences, about 20% found once. This same sample was also part of a study on T cells in Graves' hyperthyroidism and ophthalmopathy.

This material consisted of peripheral blood mononuclear cells (PBMCs), taken at new diagnosis, from a patient treated with antithyroid drugs. The receptors were sampled from a woman aged 25 to 39 with Graves disease. Each CDR3 is given with its conserved first and last residue. The order of the fields is J gene, V gene, D gene, clone size, CDR3 protein, CDR3 DNA. The D gene is left open where the match is weak. Clone size is given for some rows only: seen once, a few or many times, or a class if the clone is expanded.

J gene: TRBJ2-1; V gene: TRBV20-1; D gene: .; clone size: many; CDR3 protein: CSAPDLAESYNEQFF; CDR3 DNA: TGCAGTGCCCCCGACTTAGCGGAGTCCTACAATGAGCAGTTCTTC
J gene: TRBJ1-4; V gene: TRBV5-1; D gene: TRBD1; clone size: .; CDR3 protein: CASSAGQGREKLFF; CDR3 DNA: TGCGCCAGCAGCGCGGGACAGGGGCGCGAAAAACTGTTTTTT
J gene: TRBJ1-1; V gene: TRBV7-2; D gene: TRBD1; clone size: many; CDR3 protein: CASSRGQGGNTEAFF; CDR3 DNA: TGTGCCAGCAGCCGGGGACAGGGCGGAAACACTGAAGCTTTCTTT
J gene: TRBJ2-7; V gene: TRBV13; D gene: .; clone size: many; CDR3 protein: CASSLGEAYEQYF; CDR3 DNA: TGTGCCAGCAGCTTAGGTGAAGCCTACGAGCAGTACTTC
J gene: TRBJ2-7; V gene: TRBV29-1; D gene: .; clone size: .; CDR3 protein: CSVEGRGDEQYF; CDR3 DNA: TGCAGCGTTGAAGGCAGGGGCGACGAGCAGTACTTC
J gene: TRBJ2-2; V gene: TRBV5-1; D gene: .; clone size: many; CDR3 protein: CASSLVNGELFF; CDR3 DNA: TGCGCCAGCAGCTTGGTCAACGGGGAGCTGTTTTTT
J gene: TRBJ2-3; V gene: TRBV3-1; D gene: .; clone size: many; CDR3 protein: CASSPMVGGGTDTQYF; CDR3 DNA: TGTGCCAGCAGCCCAATGGTGGGGGGCGGCACAGATACGCAGTATTTT
J gene: TRBJ1-5; V gene: TRBV2; D gene: .; clone size: many; CDR3 protein: CASSRQKNQPQHF; CDR3 DNA: TGTGCCAGCAGCAGACAAAAAAATCAGCCCCAGCATTTT
J gene: TRBJ1-1; V gene: TRBV11-2; D gene: .; clone size: many; CDR3 protein: CASSLGLPRVRTEAFF; CDR3 DNA: TGTGCCAGCAGCCTGGGACTTCCCCGGGTTCGCACTGAAGCTTTCTTT
J gene: TRBJ2-3; V gene: TRBV7-9; D gene: .; clone size: many; CDR3 protein: CASSLAKPEERDTQYF; CDR3 DNA: TGTGCCAGCAGCTTAGCGAAGCCAGAAGAGAGAGATACGCAGTATTTT
J gene: TRBJ2-2; V gene: TRBV11-3; D gene: TRBD1; clone size: many; CDR3 protein: CASKDRDTGELFF; CDR3 DNA: TGTGCCAGCAAGGACAGGGATACCGGGGAGCTGTTTTTT
J gene: TRBJ1-5; V gene: TRBV6-1; D gene: .; clone size: many; CDR3 protein: CASSELTGHSNQPQHF; CDR3 DNA: TGTGCCAGCAGTGAACTTACAGGTCATAGCAATCAGCCCCAGCATTTT
J gene: TRBJ2-7; V gene: TRBV12-3/TRBV12-4; D gene: .; clone size: many; CDR3 protein: CASSYRGRQATDEQYF; CDR3 DNA: TGTGCCAGCAGTTACCGGGGTCGGCAGGCGACGGACGAGCAGTACTTC
J gene: TRBJ2-1; V gene: TRBV27; D gene: .; clone size: many; CDR3 protein: CASTPGGYSYNEQFF; CDR3 DNA: TGTGCCAGCACACCCGGGGGTTACTCCTACAATGAGCAGTTCTTC
J gene: TRBJ1-1; V gene: TRBV5-4; D gene: .; clone size: .; CDR3 protein: CASSLRVGGLNTEAFF; CDR3 DNA: TGTGCCAGCAGCTTGAGGGTCGGGGGTTTGAACACTGAAGCTTTCTTT
J gene: TRBJ2-7; V gene: TRBV20-1; D gene: TRBD1; clone size: few; CDR3 protein: CSAREGQGSEQYF; CDR3 DNA: TGCAGTGCTAGAGAGGGACAGGGGTCCGAGCAGTACTTC
J gene: TRBJ1-6; V gene: TRBV15; D gene: TRBD1; clone size: many; CDR3 protein: CATSPGQGINSPLHF; CDR3 DNA: TGTGCCACCAGCCCGGGACAGGGGATCAATTCACCCCTCCACTTT
J gene: TRBJ1-1; V gene: TRBV6-1; D gene: .; clone size: many; CDR3 protein: CASRMQGNTEAFF; CDR3 DNA: TGTGCCAGCAGGATGCAGGGGAACACTGAAGCTTTCTTT
J gene: TRBJ1-3; V gene: TRBV6-1; D gene: .; clone size: many; CDR3 protein: CASSRDINLGGNTIYF; CDR3 DNA: TGTGCCAGCAGCCGGGACATCAACCTTGGGGGAAACACCATATATTTT
J gene: TRBJ2-1; V gene: TRBV29-1; D gene: TRBD1; clone size: .; CDR3 protein: CSVGTGGSYNEQFF; CDR3 DNA: TGCAGCGTTGGGACAGGGGGCTCCTACAATGAGCAGTTCTTC
J gene: TRBJ2-3; V gene: TRBV2; D gene: .; clone size: many; CDR3 protein: CASNLLGADTQYF; CDR3 DNA: TGTGCCAGCAACTTACTAGGCGCAGATACGCAGTATTTT
J gene: TRBJ2-3; V gene: TRBV20-1; D gene: TRBD2; clone size: many; CDR3 protein: CSASHRASGADTQYF; CDR3 DNA: TGCAGTGCTAGTCATCGGGCTAGCGGCGCAGATACGCAGTATTTT
J gene: TRBJ1-2; V gene: TRBV6-5; D gene: .; clone size: many; CDR3 protein: CASSYSRGTGYTF; CDR3 DNA: TGTGCCAGCAGTTACTCGAGAGGGACTGGCTACACCTTC